Reported below is one T cell receptor beta chain. The CDR3 has 19 residues. V was pared by 3 bases and J by 0 bases, with 11 bases of the junction left unmatched. In germline, CDR1 is LNHNV, CDR2 YYDKDF (reference sequence). This sample is drawn from a study of control samples from healthy donors and cancer patients. The table came from immunoSEQ multiplex PCR; TCRdb's copy has only in-frame clones and leaves some out. The sample includes roughly 120,000 clones, about 94% of them seen just once. This receptor was identified in a man aged 25 to 45 in good health. The rearrangement links TRBV15 to TRBJ1-4; TRBD1 matches at 9 bases. The sequenced sample consisted of blood. CDR3 sequence: CATSSMGQGLGSTNEKLFF. CDR3 in DNA: TGTGCCACCAGCAGCATGGGACAGGGTCTAGGATCAACTAATGAAAAACTGTTTTTT. The whole variable domain, filled in from reference TRBV15 and TRBJ1-4, reads DAMVIQNPRYQVTQFGKPVTLSCSQTLNHNVMYWYQQKSSQAPKLLFHYYDKDFNNEADTPDNFQSRRPNTSFCFLDIRSPGLGDTAMYLCATSSMGQGLGSTNEKLFFGSGTQLSVL.